This T cell receptor beta chain was captured by sequencing in a study of T cell repertoires in cytomegalovirus infection. Overall study results and limits: Dominant in the ex vivo response were TCR beta clonotypes restricted by HLA-C and specific for CMV.

This clonotype was observed many times. What it recognizes is unknown. Germline CDR1 reads SGHVS; CDR2 reads FQNEAQ. The CDR3 contains 16 residues. With 2 bases removed from V and 0 bases from J, the gap between germline ends came to 11 bases. TCRdb ran MiXCR on the reads and lists one entry per CDR3 protein. Counted here are over 200,000 distinct CDR3 sequences, around 13% occurring once; the ten biggest clones make up around 8.1%. This chain joins TRBV7-8 and TRBJ1-5; D uncertain. Sample: PBMCs. This receptor was obtained from a human donor in good health (CMV status not recorded). Some clones in this sample may be carry-over from other donors' samples. The DNA of the CDR3 is TGTGCCAGCAGCTTAATGGGCTTCTATAGCAATCAGCCCCAGCATTTT. Encoded protein: CASSLMGFYSNQPQHF.